Each of the 22 T cell receptor beta chains below was sequenced from the same sample in a study of shared clonotypes between healthy human individuals. Produced via immunoSEQ multiplex PCR; TCRdb's table is partial and in-frame only. The profile shows about 2.4 million clones, more than 85% of them singletons. The sequenced material came from naive CD4+ T cells from PBMCs. The subset is: CD45RA+ positively selected. These receptors all come from a man younger than 35 in good health. Some clones in this sample may be carry-over from other donors' samples.

This chain connects TRBV4-2 to TRBJ2-3; tentatively, D is TRBD2 (5 bases). The CDR3 contains 18 residues. Germline V gene sequence: CDR1 LGHNA, CDR2 YNFKEQ. Trimming shortened V by 0 bases and J by 2 bases, and 18 bases separated the two germline ends. The CDR3 sequence is CASSQDHRPGLITDTQYF. CDR3 DNA sequence: TGTGCCAGCAGCCAAGATCATCGGCCAGGACTGATCACAGATACGCAGTATTTT.

The gene calls are TRBV7-3 and TRBJ2-7; 7 nucleotides agree with TRBD2. The CDR3 is 15 amino acids. Germline V gives CDR1 SGHTA, CDR2 FQGTGA. With 1 base clipped from V and 3 bases from J, the junction kept 6 bases outside the gene matches. The CDR3 reads CASSLRASGSYEQYF. In DNA form, the CDR3 reads TGTGCCAGCAGCTTAAGGGCTAGCGGAAGCTACGAGCAGTACTTC.

Turning to this clone: A junction boundary mismatches the germline segment, possibly from a read error. At the DNA level, this CDR3 is encoded by other sequences in the same sample as well. The chain recombines TRBV6-6 with TRBJ2-7; no reliable D call. CDR3 length: 14 residues. The germline V gene encodes CDR1 MNHNY and CDR2 SVGAGI (reference sequence). The CDR3 coding sequence is TGTGCTAGCAGTTACTCGACGGTATCCGGGGAGCAGTACTTC. This codes for CASSYSTVSGEQYF.

The V and J genes are TRBV4-1 and TRBJ2-3; 15 bases agree with TRBD2. Germline CDR1 is MGHRA and CDR2 is YSYEKL. This CDR3 has 19 amino acids. The J segment lost 3 bases and the V segment lost 1 base, leaving 8 bases of the junction unmatched. CDR3 in DNA: TGCGCCAGCAGCCAAGGAGGGACTAGCGGGAGGCTCTGGACAGATACGCAGTATTTT. It encodes CASSQGGTSGRLWTDTQYF.

The chain employs TRBV9 and TRBJ2-5; TRBD1 matches at 7 bases. The CDR3 contains 16 residues. Germline V gene data show CDR1 as SGDLS and CDR2 as YYNGEE. Trimming removed 7 bases from V and 2 bases from J; junction bases left unmatched: 14. The CDR3 loop reads CASEGQRVGQQETQYF. CDR3 nucleotides: TGTGCCAGCGAGGGACAGAGGGTAGGTCAACAAGAGACCCAGTACTTC.

The J gene is TRBJ2-5, the V gene TRBV5-4, with D perhaps TRBD2 (6 bases). V dropped 1 base and J dropped 0 bases, with 16 bases sitting between them. The CDR3 spans 17 residues. Germline values: CDR1 SGHNT, CDR2 YYREEE (reference sequence). The CDR3 nucleotides are TGTGCCAGCAGCTTGAAAAGGGCGGGGTCGTACCAAGAGACCCAGTACTTC. Protein: CASSLKRAGSYQETQYF.

The chain has TRBV28 and TRBJ2-7; TRBD2 might be the D (5 bases). V lost 1 base to trimming and J lost 7 bases, with 8 bases between them. The CDR3 has 12 amino acids. CDR1 MDHEN and CDR2 SYDVKM come from the germline V gene. The CDR3 spells CASSLSPGEQYF. CDR3 bases: TGTGCCAGCAGTTTATCCCCGGGGGAGCAGTACTTC.

The chain employs TRBV5-6 and TRBJ2-3, with D tentatively TRBD2 (6 bases). CDR1 and CDR2 from the germline V gene are SGHDT and YYEEEE. This CDR3 region has 16 residues. Trimming took 0 bases from V and 2 from J, leaving 13 bases between them. The CDR3 bases are TGTGCCAGCAGCTTGGCCGGGAGCCTCCCCACAGATACGCAGTATTTT. Amino acid sequence: CASSLAGSLPTDTQYF.

The chain combines TRBV28 with TRBJ1-5, with no clear D. The V gene lost 3 bases and the J gene lost 6 bases, with 15 bases spanning the gap. Germline lookup yields CDR1 MDHEN and CDR2 SYDVKM. This CDR3 spans 15 amino acids. CDR3 region: CASSLANREGQPQHF. In DNA, the CDR3 is TGTGCCAGCAGTTTGGCCAACCGGGAGGGTCAGCCCCAGCATTTT.

The chain has TRBV5-1 and TRBJ2-1; D possibly corresponds to TRBD1 (6 bases). From germline, CDR1 is SGHRS and CDR2 YFSETQ. This CDR3 is built from 18 residues. Deletions cut 3 bases from V and 0 bases from J, with 19 bases between. The CDR3 protein is CASSSNSPGHGSYNEQFF. The CDR3 DNA reads as TGCGCCAGCAGCTCTAACAGTCCGGGACACGGCTCCTACAATGAGCAGTTCTTC.

The rearrangement links TRBV7-9 to TRBJ1-1; 8 bases agree with TRBD1. Trimming took 5 bases from V and 1 from J; bases not matched to a gene: 6. Looked up from germline, CDR1 is SEHNR and CDR2 is FQNEAQ (reference sequence). The CDR3 is 15 residues long. CDR3 region: CASSLDRGQNTEAFF. As DNA, the CDR3 is TGTGCCAGCAGCCTCGACAGGGGACAGAACACTGAAGCTTTCTTT.

This chain uses TRBV28 with TRBJ1-6; D is unresolved. CDR3 length: 12 amino acids. V shed 4 bases and J shed 14 bases, with 12 bases lying between them. Germline V lookup: CDR1 MDHEN, CDR2 SYDVKM. The CDR3 DNA sequence: TGTGCCAGCAGTTACGTCGTAGAATCCCTCCACTTT. Translation gives CASSYVVESLHF.

V gene TRBV5-1 combines with J gene TRBJ2-6, with 9 bases lining up with TRBD1. Germline lookup yields CDR1 SGHRS and CDR2 YFSETQ. J was trimmed by 2 bases and V by 2 bases; bases with no gene match: 2. This CDR3 spans 16 amino acids. The CDR3 loop reads CASSFRTGAGANVLTF. The CDR3 DNA is TGCGCCAGCAGCTTCCGGACAGGGGCTGGGGCCAACGTCCTGACTTTC. The variable domain in full, completed from reference TRBV5-1 and TRBJ2-6, reads KAGVTQTPRYLIKTRGQQVTLSCSPISGHRSVSWYQQTPGQGLQFLFEYFSETQRNKGNFPGRFSGRQFSNSRSEMNVSTLELGDSALYLCASSFRTGAGANVLTFGAGSRLTVL.

The CDR3 here is CASSPRQGAEKLFF. In DNA, the CDR3 is TGTGCCAGCAGTCCCAGACAGGGGGCGGAAAAACTGTTTTTT. The chain carries TRBV27 and TRBJ1-4; 10 bases map to TRBD1. This CDR3 is built from 14 residues. Germline V gives CDR1 MNHEY, CDR2 SMNVEV (reference sequence). V lost 5 bases and J lost 8; bases outside the gene matches: 5.

Concerning this clone: Other nucleotide sequences in the sample specify the same CDR3. The V gene is TRBV7-3, the J gene TRBJ2-1; a weak D match, TRBD2 (6 bases). V was pared by 4 bases and J by 3 bases, with 7 bases between. The germline gives CDR1 SGHTA, CDR2 FQGTGA. This CDR3 has 13 amino acids. The DNA for the CDR3 is TGTGCCAGCAGCTCGGGACTCTACAATGAGCAGTTCTTC. Amino acids: CASSSGLYNEQFF.

The genes are TRBV6-6 and TRBJ2-1, with D possibly TRBD2 on 5 matching bases. Deletions cut 1 base from V and 10 bases from J, with 17 bases between. The germline V gene encodes CDR1 MNHNY and CDR2 SVGAGI (reference sequence). The CDR3 covers 15 residues. In DNA, the CDR3 is TGTGCCAGCAGTTACTTGGCTAGCTCCCCACAGGAGCAGTTCTTC. Amino acid sequence: CASSYLASSPQEQFF.

The chain joins TRBV6-5 to TRBJ2-7, with TRBD1 as a possible D gene (6 bases). V was trimmed by 5 bases and J by 1 base, leaving 15 bases between them. This CDR3 is built from 15 residues. Germline lookup yields CDR1 MNHEY and CDR2 SVGAGI. In DNA form, the CDR3 reads TGTGCCAGCAGTCGCCTCCCTGGACAGTCCTACGAGCAGTACTTC. Translating gives CASSRLPGQSYEQYF.

V gene TRBV5-1 combines with J gene TRBJ2-7; perhaps TRBD1 as D (5 bases). The CDR3 spans 18 residues. CDR1 and CDR2 (germline): SGHRS, YFSETQ. V shed 4 bases and J shed 1 base, with 24 bases lying between them. The CDR3 DNA is TGCGCCAGCAGCCTTCACCCCGGTGGGGCCCTGAGGTCCTACGAGCAGTACTTC. It specifies CASSLHPGGALRSYEQYF.

The V gene is TRBV4-3, the J gene TRBJ2-1; TRBD2 agrees at 8 bases. The CDR3 consists of 16 residues. CDR1 and CDR2 from the germline V gene are LGHNA and YSLEER. Germline trimming cut 0 bases from V and 9 bases from J; bases unmatched to any gene: 10. The CDR3 protein is CASSQDNGRAWGEQFF. DNA of the CDR3: TGCGCCAGCAGCCAAGATAACGGGAGGGCGTGGGGTGAGCAGTTCTTC.

V gene TRBV29-1 combines with J gene TRBJ2-3; D gene uncertain. This CDR3 has 14 amino acids. Germline assignment: CDR1 SQVTM and CDR2 ANQGSEA. Trimming took off 4 bases at V and 5 bases at J, with 16 bases between the two ends. CDR3 sequence (DNA): TGCAGCGTTGGCTCGGGTGGCCTTGAAGATACGCAGTATTTT. Protein product: CSVGSGGLEDTQYF.

The rearrangement joins TRBV5-1 to TRBJ2-1, with D uncertain. V lost 0 bases, J lost 5 bases, and 6 bases lay in between. This CDR3 has 13 residues. CDR1 is SGHRS and CDR2 is YFSETQ in the germline V gene. CDR3 DNA: TGCGCCAGCAGCTTGGCGACTCACAATGAGCAGTTCTTC. Amino acids: CASSLATHNEQFF. The whole variable domain, filled in from reference TRBV5-1 and TRBJ2-1, reads KAGVTQTPRYLIKTRGQQVTLSCSPISGHRSVSWYQQTPGQGLQFLFEYFSETQRNKGNFPGRFSGRQFSNSRSEMNVSTLELGDSALYLCASSLATHNEQFFGPGTRLTVL.

On this clone: The sample contains more than one DNA sequence encoding this CDR3. For the CDR3, the DNA is TGTGCCACCAGCAGGGGACCAGGGGGCAACTACGAGCAGTACTTC. It encodes CATSRGPGGNYEQYF. The chain couples TRBV15 to TRBJ2-7; 8 bases are a match to TRBD1. CDR1 and CDR2 (germline): LNHNV, YYDKDF (reference sequence). The CDR3 spans 15 residues. Trimming cost V 3 bases and J 3 bases; bases outside gene matches: 7.